This T cell receptor beta chain was documented in a study of T cell responses to AZD1222 COVID-19 vaccine. Germline-derived CDR1 and CDR2 are MNHEY and SVGAGI. The CDR3 consists of 11 residues. V lost 8 bases and J lost 1, with 6 bases in between. Only in-frame clones appear in the TCRdb table, and some are missing; sequencing was by immunoSEQ multiplex PCR. The sample has some 88,000 clones; 90% are singletons. On this clone itself: The antigen is undetermined.

Whole-study results and caveats: White British donors predominated, females outnumbered males, and clonal diversity was possibly underestimated.

The source is an adult who received the AZD1222 COVID-19 vaccine. The material sequenced was peripheral blood, taken 28 days after the second AZD1222 dose. This sequence joins TRBV6-5 and TRBJ2-7; no clear D. The CDR3 is CASGFSYEQYF. CDR3 bases: TGTGCCAGCGGGTTTTCCTACGAGCAGTACTTC.